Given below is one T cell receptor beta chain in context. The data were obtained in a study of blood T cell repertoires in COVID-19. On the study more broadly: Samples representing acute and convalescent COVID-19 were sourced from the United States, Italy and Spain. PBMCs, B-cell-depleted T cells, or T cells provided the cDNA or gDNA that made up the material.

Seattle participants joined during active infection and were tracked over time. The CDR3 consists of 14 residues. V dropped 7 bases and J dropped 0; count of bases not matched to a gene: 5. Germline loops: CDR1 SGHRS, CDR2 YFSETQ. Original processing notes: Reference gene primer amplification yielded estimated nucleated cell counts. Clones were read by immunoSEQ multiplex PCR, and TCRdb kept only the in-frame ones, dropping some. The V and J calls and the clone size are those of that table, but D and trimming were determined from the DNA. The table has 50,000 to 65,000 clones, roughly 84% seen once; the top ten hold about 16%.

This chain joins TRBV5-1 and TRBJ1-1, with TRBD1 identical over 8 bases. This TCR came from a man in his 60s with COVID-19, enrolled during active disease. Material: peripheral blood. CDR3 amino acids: CASAKDRVNTEAFF. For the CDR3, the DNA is TGCGCCAGCGCTAAGGACAGGGTGAACACTGAAGCTTTCTTT. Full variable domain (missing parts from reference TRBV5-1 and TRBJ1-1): KAGVTQTPRYLIKTRGQQVTLSCSPISGHRSVSWYQQTPGQGLQFLFEYFSETQRNKGNFPGRFSGRQFSNSRSEMNVSTLELGDSALYLCASAKDRVNTEAFFGQGTRLTVV.